This entry lists 27 T cell receptor beta chains sequenced from one sample in a study of T cells in Graves' hyperthyroidism and ophthalmopathy. Authors of the study amplified TCR beta CDR3 regions from RNA transcripts. The study used the HTBI primer set for a first-round RT-PCR of the TCR CDR3. TCRdb ran MiXCR on the multiplex PCR reads and lists one entry per CDR3 protein. The sample includes a few hundred thousand distinct CDR3 sequences, about 18% seen only once; the top ten take roughly two fifths. Sequenced sample: blood. Receptors originate from a man in his forties or fifties with Graves' hyperthyroidism.

This clonotype was seen more than once but under ten times. The rearrangement joins TRBV6-1 to TRBJ1-2; tentative D call: TRBD1 (6 bases). Trimming removed 0 bases from V and 3 bases from J, with 11 bases in between. CDR1 and CDR2 (germline): MNHNS, SASEGT. The CDR3 is 15 residues long. The CDR3 nucleotides read TGTGCCAGCAGTGAAGCGCTTGGGGGCTACTATGGCTACACCTTC. Translated: CASSEALGGYYGYTF.

This clonotype was found a few times. V and J are TRBV12-3 or TRBV12-4 and TRBJ2-2, with D uncertain. V lost 6 bases and J 6 bases, leaving 8 bases between the germline ends. The CDR3 runs 12 residues. The CDR3 DNA reads TGTGCCAGCAGGCCGGGTCCCGGGGAGCTGTTTTTT. This gives the protein CASRPGPGELFF.

The J gene is TRBJ2-1, the V gene TRBV5-4, with TRBD2 matching 8 bases. The V and J ends lost 4 bases and 0 bases, in that order; junction bases with no gene match: 9. The germline V gene has CDR1 SGHNT and CDR2 YYREEE (reference sequence). The CDR3 contains 17 residues. The CDR3 DNA follows: TGTGCCAGCAGCCCCGGGGGGGCGGGGGGCTCCTACAATGAGCAGTTCTTC. It yields the protein CASSPGGAGGSYNEQFF.

There are many counts of this clonotype. Here the CDR3 DNA reads TGTGCCATCAGTGATCGGGCCAGACAAGAGACCCAGTACTTC. As protein: CAISDRARQETQYF. V usage is TRBV10-3 and J usage is TRBJ2-5; D is undetermined. Trimming took 3 bases from V and 2 from J, leaving 10 bases between them. CDR1 and CDR2 from the germline V gene are ENHRY and SYGVKD. The CDR3 sequence is 14 residues long.

This clonotype was recorded at least ten times. The rearrangement joins TRBV7-2 to TRBJ2-2; D not certain. V dropped 3 bases and J dropped 3 bases, with 8 bases sitting between them. The CDR3 runs 14 residues. CDR1 SGHTA and CDR2 FQGNSA come from the germline V gene. The CDR3 loop is CASSFQVDTGELFF. The CDR3, as DNA: TGTGCCAGCAGCTTCCAGGTGGACACCGGGGAGCTGTTTTTT.

The chain recombines TRBV19 with TRBJ1-5; a possible D gene is TRBD1 (5 bases). There are 14 residues in the CDR3. Deletions cut 6 bases from V and 0 bases from J, with 9 bases between. The V gene's germline CDR1 is LNHDA and CDR2 SQIVND (reference sequence). For the CDR3, the DNA is TGTGCCAGTAGCGCAGGGTCTAGCAATCAGCCCCAGCATTTT. It translates to CASSAGSSNQPQHF.

This clonotype has more than one count but fewer than ten. The chain has TRBV9 and TRBJ2-1; weak D call: TRBD2 (6 bases). Germline assignment: CDR1 SGDLS and CDR2 YYNGEE. This CDR3 has 14 residues. Trimming left V 0 bases short and J 2 bases short, with 6 bases between. CDR3 residues: CASSVGGTYNEQFF. CDR3 nucleotide sequence: TGTGCCAGCAGCGTAGGCGGGACCTACAATGAGCAGTTCTTC.

At least ten counts were recorded for this clonotype. The chain couples TRBV5-1 to TRBJ2-3; D is possibly TRBD1 (6 bases). Deletions cut 2 bases from V and 1 base from J, with 11 bases between. The CDR3 is 15 residues long. Germline CDR1 and CDR2: SGHRS and YFSETQ. CDR3 in amino acids: CASSLDRFGTDTQYF. The CDR3 DNA reads as TGCGCCAGCAGCTTAGACAGGTTTGGCACAGATACGCAGTATTTT.

This clonotype was recorded at least ten times. The genes are TRBV7-2 and TRBJ2-3, with 10 bases that match TRBD2. Germline assignment: CDR1 SGHTA and CDR2 FQGNSA. After removal of 4 bases from V and 1 base from J, the junction contained 5 bases not matched to a gene. CDR3 length equals 16 residues. CDR3 nucleotides: TGTGCCAGCAGCTCCACCGGGACTAGCGGCACAGATACGCAGTATTTT. It codes for CASSSTGTSGTDTQYF.

This clonotype was picked up many times. V and J are TRBV6-2 or TRBV6-3 and TRBJ2-1; TRBD1 is a possible D gene (5 bases). There are 13 residues in the CDR3. Trimming took 6 bases from V and 6 from J, leaving 12 bases between them. The germline CDR1 and CDR2 sequences are MNHEY and SVGEGT. In DNA, the CDR3 is TGTGCCAGCAGGAAGACAGATAGCAATGAGCAGTTCTTC. Its translation is CASRKTDSNEQFF.

The CDR3 spells CASSSGTVSSYNSPLHF. CDR3 DNA sequence: TGTGCCAGCAGCTCGGGGACTGTAAGCTCCTATAATTCACCCCTCCACTTT. The V call is TRBV7-9, the J call TRBJ1-6, with D maybe TRBD1 (5 bases). Trimming cost V 4 bases and J 0 bases, with 13 bases left between them. The CDR3 covers 17 residues. The germline V gene encodes CDR1 SEHNR and CDR2 FQNEAQ (reference sequence).

In its sample, this clonotype was seen many times. This chain connects TRBV5-1 to TRBJ1-6; TRBD1 matches at 7 bases. Germline V gene lookup returns CDR1 SGHRS and CDR2 YFSETQ. The trim removed 4 bases at V and 7 bases at J, leaving 5 bases unmatched. This CDR3 is 14 amino acids long. The CDR3 loop is CASSRGQTNSPLHF. The CDR3 coding sequence is TGCGCCAGCAGCCGGGGACAGACCAATTCACCCCTCCACTTT. The full variable domain, with the rest looked up from reference TRBV5-1 and TRBJ1-6, is KAGVTQTPRYLIKTRGQQVTLSCSPISGHRSVSWYQQTPGQGLQFLFEYFSETQRNKGNFPGRFSGRQFSNSRSEMNVSTLELGDSALYLCASSRGQTNSPLHFGNGTRLTVT.

On this clonotype: This may be a read error: a much more frequent sequence differs by one nucleotide. The chain uses TRBV27 and TRBJ2-3, with a weak D call TRBD2 (5 bases). The CDR3 extends over 15 amino acids. CDR1 and CDR2 (germline): MNHEY, SMNVEV (reference sequence). The V end was cut by 0 bases, the J end by 0 bases, with 7 bases between. The DNA of the CDR3 is TGTGCCAGCAGTTTATCAGAGGGTAGCACAGATACGCAGTATTTT. It specifies CASSLSEGSTDTQYF.

This clonotype was counted at least ten times. V and J are TRBV28 and TRBJ1-2; D is possibly TRBD1 (5 bases). In germline, CDR1 is MDHEN, CDR2 SYDVKM. CDR3 length: 13 amino acids. Trimming shortened V by 3 bases and J by 8 bases, and 13 bases separated the two germline ends. This CDR3 reads CASSLDISGGYTF. The CDR3 coding sequence is TGTGCCAGCAGTTTGGACATCTCGGGGGGCTACACCTTC.

V is TRBV7-2 and J is TRBJ1-3; D call uncertain. The CDR3 runs to 19 residues. Deletions cut 5 bases from V and 0 bases from J, with 23 bases between. Germline V gene data show CDR1 as SGHTA and CDR2 as FQGNSA. CDR3 in amino acids: CASSNPVGAVTYSGNTIYF. The CDR3, as DNA: TGTGCCAGCAGCAATCCGGTCGGCGCAGTAACTTACTCTGGAAACACCATATATTTT. Complete variable domain (other parts from reference TRBV7-2 and TRBJ1-3): GAGVSQSPSNKVTEKGKDVELRCDPISGHTALYWYRQSLGQGLEFLIYFQGNSAPDKSGLPSDRFSAERTGGSVSTLTIQRTQQEDSAVYLCASSNPVGAVTYSGNTIYFGEGSWLTVV.

This clonotype was observed many times. The genes are TRBV13 and TRBJ2-7; 12 bases are a match to TRBD1. The V gene's germline CDR1 is PRHDT and CDR2 FYEKMQ (reference sequence). V gave up 3 bases and J gave up 4 bases; unmatched junction bases: 7. The CDR3 consists of 16 residues. CDR3 loop: CASSFRGTGGRYEQYF. The CDR3 nucleotides are TGTGCCAGCAGCTTTAGGGGGACAGGGGGCAGGTACGAGCAGTACTTC.

Here the CDR3 DNA reads TGTGCCAGCAGCTTATTAACGGCTCTCGGTACTGAAGCTTTCTTT. This codes for CASSLLTALGTEAFF. The gene calls are TRBV5-4 and TRBJ1-1; D gene ambiguous. Between the trimmed V and J ends, which lost 2 bases and 5 bases, there was a span of 16 bases. Per the germline V gene, CDR1 is SGHNT and CDR2 is YYREEE (reference sequence). The CDR3 runs to 15 residues.

The chain employs TRBV11-2 and TRBJ2-1, with 8 bases aligning to TRBD2. V was pared by 1 base and J by 8 bases, with 10 bases of the junction left unmatched. CDR1 SGHAT and CDR2 FQNNGV come from the germline V gene. The CDR3 is 16 residues long. The CDR3 loop reads CASSLGAGTSAHEQFF. CDR3 in DNA: TGTGCCAGCAGCTTAGGGGCCGGGACTAGTGCCCATGAGCAGTTCTTC.

This clonotype was observed many times. The V call is TRBV10-3, the J call TRBJ2-2; 7 nucleotides align to TRBD2. Germline CDR1 and CDR2: ENHRY and SYGVKD. The V segment lost 2 bases and the J segment 0 bases; nucleotides outside the gene matches: 0. The CDR3 extends over 15 amino acids. In DNA, the CDR3 is TGTGCCATCAGTGAGCGGGGGGCGAACACCGGGGAGCTGTTTTTT. Amino acids: CAISERGANTGELFF.

This chain connects TRBV7-3 to TRBJ1-1; D not certain. Trimming removed 7 bases from V and 1 base from J, with 16 bases in between. CDR3 length equals 15 residues. Looked up from germline, CDR1 is SGHTA and CDR2 is FQGTGA. CDR3 sequence (DNA): TGTGCCAGCACCGTGGGGAGGGCCCCGAACACTGAAGCTTTCTTT. Protein sequence: CASTVGRAPNTEAFF.

This clonotype was seen repeatedly, ten times or more. The chain couples TRBV29-1 to TRBJ2-1; D might be TRBD1 (6 bases). V lost 6 bases to trimming and J lost 0 bases, with 12 bases between them. The CDR3 covers 14 residues. The V gene's germline CDR1 is SQVTM and CDR2 ANQGSEA. CDR3 residues: CSVRDKSSYNEQFF. CDR3 nucleotides: TGCAGCGTCCGGGACAAGAGCTCCTACAATGAGCAGTTCTTC.

There are many counts of this clonotype. The chain uses TRBV20-1 and TRBJ1-5, with D possibly matching TRBD1 (5 bases). The ends were cut back, 1 base at V and 6 bases at J, with 13 bases in the middle. The CDR3 runs to 14 residues. The germline gives CDR1 DFQATT, CDR2 SNEGSKA (reference sequence). The CDR3 nucleotides are TGCAGTGCTAGAGGAGGGGCAGGGAGTCAGCCCCAGCATTTT. Protein: CSARGGAGSQPQHF.

This clonotype was seen many times. V is TRBV7-3 and J is TRBJ2-3; 10 positions agree with TRBD2. The CDR3 covers 13 residues. The junction had 10 bases not matched to a gene; V was cut back by 5 bases and J by 14 bases. Germline lookup yields CDR1 SGHTA and CDR2 FQGTGA. CDR3 in DNA: TGTGCCAGCAGCCTTGGAGCGGGGGGGATTCGGTATTTT. It is translated as CASSLGAGGIRYF.

This clonotype was picked up many times. V is TRBV7-9 and J is TRBJ1-6, with 7 bases aligning to TRBD1. Germline CDR1 SEHNR, CDR2 FQNEAQ (reference sequence). V was pared by 3 bases and J by 0 bases, with 2 bases of the junction left unmatched. The CDR3 is 16 residues long. CDR3 region: CASSLDRSSYNSPLHF. CDR3 nucleotides: TGTGCCAGCAGCTTGGACAGGAGCTCCTATAATTCACCCCTCCACTTT.

This clonotype appeared many times. Here the CDR3 reads CASSFPRTGNTEAFF. DNA for the CDR3: TGTGCCAGCAGCTTCCCTAGGACAGGGAACACTGAAGCTTTCTTT. This chain uses TRBV11-2 with TRBJ1-1, with 7 bases fitting TRBD1. The CDR3 is made up of 15 amino acids. CDR1 and CDR2 from the germline V gene are SGHAT and FQNNGV. Trimming at V came to 3 bases and at J to 1 base, leaving 5 bases not matched to a gene.

Ten or more counts support this clonotype. The chain has TRBV7-8 and TRBJ1-1; 7 bases line up with TRBD1. Trimming removed 1 base from V and 4 bases from J; junction bases left unmatched: 0. The germline gives CDR1 SGHVS, CDR2 FQNEAQ. CDR3 length: 13 amino acids. CDR3 sequence reads: CASSLDRGTEAFF. The CDR3 DNA is TGTGCCAGCAGCTTAGACAGGGGCACTGAAGCTTTCTTT.

The table lists this clonotype with many counts. The V gene is TRBV7-8, the J gene TRBJ2-5, with D unclear. CDR3 length equals 15 residues. CDR1 and CDR2 from the germline V gene are SGHVS and FQNEAQ. The germline V and J ends were trimmed by 2 bases and 4 bases, with 14 bases remaining between them. CDR3 DNA: TGTGCCAGCAGCTTAATAAGGGTTGTAGGAGAGACCCAGTACTTC. As protein: CASSLIRVVGETQYF.